This entry describes one TCR beta chain. What it binds is unknown. This sample is drawn from a study of cytomegalovirus exposure and HLA in healthy donors. Notes on the study in general: In a later analysis, HLA-associated beta chains showed higher expansion and lower generation probabilities than comparable chains. In a later analysis, common viral pathogens appeared linked to several of the most significant clusters.

PCR involved 60 Vbeta and 13 Jbeta primers. TCRdb's table, derived via immunoSEQ multiplex PCR, lists solely in-frame clones and lacks some. The sample holds under 200,000 clones, approximately 81% seen once. The sequenced material came from PBMCs. This TCR was sampled from a man younger than 30 in good health and CMV-seronegative.

CDR3 nucleotides: TGCGCCAGCAGCCAGCTAGCGGGAGGGCCATACGAGCAGTACTTC. Encoded protein: CASSQLAGGPYEQYF. This chain links TRBV4-3 with TRBJ2-7, with 12 positions matching TRBD2. This CDR3 comprises 15 residues. CDR1 is LGHNA, CDR2 YSLEER, per germline. V dropped 3 bases and J dropped 4; count of bases not matched to a gene: 4.